The present T cell receptor beta chain was sequenced within a study of blood T cell repertoires in COVID-19. CDR1 and CDR2 (germline): LGHNA, YSLEER. The CDR3 is made up of 14 amino acids. The V and J ends lost 1 base and 2 bases respectively, with 9 bases between them. Here immunoSEQ multiplex PCR was the method, and the copy in TCRdb shows in-frame clones only, minus some. The data hold 60,000 to 90,000 clones, with around nine tenths observed a single time. The chain joins TRBV4-3 to TRBJ2-7; D perhaps matches TRBD2 (5 bases). The source material was peripheral blood. This TCR came from a woman older than 75 with active or convalescent COVID-19. The CDR3 DNA reads TGCGCCAGCAGCCAAGGTTTCGGGACCTACGAGCAGTACTTC. Protein sequence: CASSQGFGTYEQYF.